Listed here is a single T cell receptor beta chain. There is no known antigen for this receptor. Base qualities were left out, and no much larger clone turns up one base away. The germline V gene (reference sequence) supplies CDR1 GTSNPN and CDR2 SVGIG. The CDR3 has 13 amino acids, counting the end cysteine and phenylalanine. Solely the CDR3 DNA is kept, with 39 bases framed from the first base. Compared with germline, V lacks 7 bases and J lacks 4 bases; bases without a gene match: 5. During colonoscopy, one to two pinch biopsies were obtained from the rectum for research. Before the diagnostic colonoscopy, none of the ulcerative colitis patients had been given immunosuppressive medication. Rectal biopsies were digested with proteinase K before DNA isolation. The Wizard kit (Promega) was used to extract genomic DNA from the blood and intestinal samples. The data originate from a study of pediatric ulcerative colitis (dated by TCRdb to between 2018 and 2021). Notes on the research overall: Among the ulcerative colitis patients, about seven had pancolitis and two had left-sided colitis, and histology in every patient was consistent with ulcerative colitis. From fewer than ten newly diagnosed, treatment-naive pediatric ulcerative colitis patients and a few non-IBD control children, paired blood and rectal samples were collected. By Pediatric Ulcerative Colitis Activity Index, two patients had mild disease, several had moderate disease and three had acute severe colitis.

Through the immunoSEQ TRB Survey service, multiplex V and J primers were used to amplify rearranged CDR3 beta regions from genomic DNA. To keep depth equal across samples, survey-level sequencing depth of up to 500,000 reads per sample was applied. The libraries were purified and pooled, then sequenced using Illumina technology. The study's own analysis went as follows. immunoSEQ online tools were used for productive clonality, sample overlap, pairwise scatters, CDR3 beta length, V/D/J gene usage and productiveness. Alongside Shannon and Simpson indices, calculated diversity was computed as the number of unique rearrangements divided by total templates, multiplied by 100. For principal component analysis, Z-score normalized data were analyzed with the R prcomp function and the ggbiplot package. Morisita's index was used to quantify the clonal overlap between blood and rectum within each subject. Here the immuneACCESS table is served through TCRdb, limited to in-frame sequences with V and J called. Missing clones are a known gap in these copies; in checked studies unresolved V genes cover under half, and the rest lacks a known reason. The V and J calls and clone size were taken over from that table, and D and trimming were inferred from the DNA. This sample is represented by 30,000 or so clones; 81% of them were singletons. The ten biggest clones cover under 1.2% of the sample.

Paper-wide results and their limitations: T cells from blood may have been included in the rectal pinch biopsies, particularly in patients with overt colitis. Controls, mild-moderate and acute severe colitis patients were separated by rectal repertoire features, and reduced rectal diversity due to clonal expansions was observed in acute severe colitis. Compared with controls, ulcerative colitis patients showed significantly higher autologous blood-rectal clonal overlap, a finding that suggests increased T cell trafficking to inflamed tissue. Because repertoires came from total lymphocyte DNA, patterns in rare subsets such as regulatory T cells may not be reflected. A couple of rectal CDR3 clonotypes were found in every ulcerative colitis patient but in no control. For technical reasons, blood samples from two patients gave substantially fewer templates, and these samples were excluded from the blood-rectal overlap analysis. With only a handful of individuals, the healthy control group was small.

Sequencing input: gut tissue. The receptor was derived from a boy between 10 and 17 years old with mild ulcerative colitis. This receptor chain uses TRBV30 and TRBJ2-1; 9 middle bases align to TRBD1. The CDR3 is CASGTGRYNEQFF. The bases are TGTGCCTCCGGGACAGGGCGATACAATGAGCAGTTCTTC. Reference TRBV30 and TRBJ2-1 proteins supply the regions before and after the CDR3; the full variable domain is: SQTIHQWPATLVQPVGSPLSLECTVEGTSNPNLYWYRQAAGRGLQLLFYSVGIGQISSEVPQNLSASRPQDRQFILSSKKLLLSDSGFYLCASGTGRYNEQFFGPGTRLTVL.